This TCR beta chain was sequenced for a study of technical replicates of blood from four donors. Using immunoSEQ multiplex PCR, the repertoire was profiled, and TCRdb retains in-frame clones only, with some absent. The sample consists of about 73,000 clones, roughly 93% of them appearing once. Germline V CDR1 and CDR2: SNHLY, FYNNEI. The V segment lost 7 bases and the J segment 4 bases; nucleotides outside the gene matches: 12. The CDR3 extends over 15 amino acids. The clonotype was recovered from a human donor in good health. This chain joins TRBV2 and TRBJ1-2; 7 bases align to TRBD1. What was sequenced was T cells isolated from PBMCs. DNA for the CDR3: TGTGCCAGCAAAAAGGGACCGACAGGGAGCTATGGCTACACCTTC. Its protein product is CASKKGPTGSYGYTF.